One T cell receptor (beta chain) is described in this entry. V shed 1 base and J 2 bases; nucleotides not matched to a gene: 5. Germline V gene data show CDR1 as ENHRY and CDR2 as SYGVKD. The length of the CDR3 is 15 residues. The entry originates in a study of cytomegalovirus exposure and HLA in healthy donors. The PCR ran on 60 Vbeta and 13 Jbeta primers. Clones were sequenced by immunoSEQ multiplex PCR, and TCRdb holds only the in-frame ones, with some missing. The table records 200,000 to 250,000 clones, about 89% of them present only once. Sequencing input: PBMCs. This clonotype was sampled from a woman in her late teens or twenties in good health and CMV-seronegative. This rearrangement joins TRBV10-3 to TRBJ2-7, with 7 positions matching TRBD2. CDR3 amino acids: CAISEFSSGAYEQYF. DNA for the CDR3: TGTGCCATCAGTGAGTTTTCTAGCGGCGCCTACGAGCAGTACTTC.